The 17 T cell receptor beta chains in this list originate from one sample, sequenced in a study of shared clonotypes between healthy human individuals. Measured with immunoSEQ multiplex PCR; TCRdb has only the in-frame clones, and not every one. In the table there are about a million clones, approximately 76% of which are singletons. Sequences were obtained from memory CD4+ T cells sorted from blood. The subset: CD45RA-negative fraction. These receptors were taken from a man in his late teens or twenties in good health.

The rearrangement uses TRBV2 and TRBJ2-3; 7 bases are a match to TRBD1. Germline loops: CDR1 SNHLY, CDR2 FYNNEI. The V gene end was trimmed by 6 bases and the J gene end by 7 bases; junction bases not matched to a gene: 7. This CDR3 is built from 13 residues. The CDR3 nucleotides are TGTGCCAGCAGGCGTACAGGGGTTAATACGCAGTATTTT. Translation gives CASRRTGVNTQYF.

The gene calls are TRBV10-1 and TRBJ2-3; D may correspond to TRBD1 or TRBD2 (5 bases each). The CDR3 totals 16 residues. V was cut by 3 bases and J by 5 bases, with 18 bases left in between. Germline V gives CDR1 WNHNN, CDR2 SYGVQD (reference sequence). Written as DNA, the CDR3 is TGCGCCAGCAGTGATTCCGTCGGGACGCCTAGAGATACGCAGTATTTT. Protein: CASSDSVGTPRDTQYF.

In nucleotides, the CDR3 is TGCGCCAGCAGCGTGACAGGGGGTGCCACAGATACGCAGTATTTT. Its translation is CASSVTGGATDTQYF. This rearrangement joins TRBV5-1 to TRBJ2-3, with 9 nucleotides matching TRBD1. In germline, CDR1 is SGHRS, CDR2 YFSETQ. CDR3 length equals 15 residues. V was clipped by 4 bases and J by 2 bases; unmatched bases: 5.

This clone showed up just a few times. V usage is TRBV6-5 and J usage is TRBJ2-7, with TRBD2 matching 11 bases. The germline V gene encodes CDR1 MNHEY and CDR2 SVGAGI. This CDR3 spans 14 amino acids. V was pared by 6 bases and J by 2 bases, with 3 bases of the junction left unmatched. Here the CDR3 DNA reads TGTGCCAGCAGAGTGGGACTAGCGGCCTACGAGCAGTACTTC. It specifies CASRVGLAAYEQYF.

This chain's CDR3 is CASSSEGGFSEQYF. CDR3 DNA sequence: TGTGCCAGCAGCTCGGAGGGCGGCTTTTCCGAGCAGTACTTC. The chain joins TRBV7-3 to TRBJ2-7; possible D gene TRBD2, 6 bases. Trimming left V 4 bases short and J 6 bases short, with 16 bases between. The CDR3 consists of 14 residues. Germline V gene data show CDR1 as SGHTA and CDR2 as FQGTGA.

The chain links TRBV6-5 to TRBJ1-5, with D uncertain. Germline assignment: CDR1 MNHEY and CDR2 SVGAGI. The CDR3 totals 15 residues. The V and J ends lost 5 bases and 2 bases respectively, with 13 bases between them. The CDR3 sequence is CASSPLFGGNQPQHF. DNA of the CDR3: TGTGCCAGCAGTCCCCTTTTTGGAGGCAATCAGCCCCAGCATTTT.

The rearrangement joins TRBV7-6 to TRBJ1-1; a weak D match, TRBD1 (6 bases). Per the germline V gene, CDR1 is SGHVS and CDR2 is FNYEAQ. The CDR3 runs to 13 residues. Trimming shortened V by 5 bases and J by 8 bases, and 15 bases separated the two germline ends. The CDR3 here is CASSRWRGDEAFF. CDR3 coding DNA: TGTGCCAGCAGCCGATGGAGGGGGGACGAAGCTTTCTTT.

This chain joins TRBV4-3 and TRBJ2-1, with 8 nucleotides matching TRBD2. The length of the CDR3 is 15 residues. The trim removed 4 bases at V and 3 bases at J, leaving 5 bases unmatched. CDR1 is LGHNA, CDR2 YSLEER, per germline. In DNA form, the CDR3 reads TGCGCCAGCAGCCCGACTAGCGCTTTCTACAATGAGCAGTTCTTC. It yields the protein CASSPTSAFYNEQFF.

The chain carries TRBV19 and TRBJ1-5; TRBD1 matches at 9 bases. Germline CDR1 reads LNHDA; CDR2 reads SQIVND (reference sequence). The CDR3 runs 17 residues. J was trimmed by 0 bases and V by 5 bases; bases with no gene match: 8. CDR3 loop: CASSPGTGTYSNQPQHF. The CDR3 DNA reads TGTGCCAGTAGTCCGGGGACAGGGACCTATAGCAATCAGCCCCAGCATTTT.

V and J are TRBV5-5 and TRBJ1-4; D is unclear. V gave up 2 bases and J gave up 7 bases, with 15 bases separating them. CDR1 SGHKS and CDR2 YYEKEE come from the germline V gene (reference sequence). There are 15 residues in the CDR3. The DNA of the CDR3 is TGTGCCAGCAGCTTTGATAAACCTAGAGGTGAAAAACTGTTTTTT. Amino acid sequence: CASSFDKPRGEKLFF.

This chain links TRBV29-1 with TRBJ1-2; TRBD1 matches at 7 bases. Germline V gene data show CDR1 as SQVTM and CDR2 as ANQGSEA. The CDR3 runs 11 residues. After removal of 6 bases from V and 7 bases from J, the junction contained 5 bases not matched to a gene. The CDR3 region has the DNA TGCAGCGTCCGTGACAGGGCTGGCTACACCTTC. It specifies CSVRDRAGYTF.

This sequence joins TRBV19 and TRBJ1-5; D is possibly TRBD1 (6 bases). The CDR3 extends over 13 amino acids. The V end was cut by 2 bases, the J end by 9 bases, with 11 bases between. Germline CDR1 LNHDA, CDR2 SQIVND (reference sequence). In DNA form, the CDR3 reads TGTGCCAGTAGTATAAACAGGGACGGGCCCCAGCATTTT. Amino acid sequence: CASSINRDGPQHF.

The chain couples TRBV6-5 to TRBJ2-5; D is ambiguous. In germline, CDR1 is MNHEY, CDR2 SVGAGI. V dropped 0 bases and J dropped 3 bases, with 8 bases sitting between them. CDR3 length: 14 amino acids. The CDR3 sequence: CASSYSPSEETQYF. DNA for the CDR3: TGTGCCAGCAGTTACTCACCATCAGAAGAGACCCAGTACTTC.

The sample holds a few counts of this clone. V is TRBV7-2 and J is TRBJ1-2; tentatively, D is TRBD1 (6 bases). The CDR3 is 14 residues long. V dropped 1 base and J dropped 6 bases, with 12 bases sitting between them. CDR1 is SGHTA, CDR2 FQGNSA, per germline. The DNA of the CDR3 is TGTGCCAGCAGCTTAGGGGGGCCGGGAAATGGCTACACCTTC. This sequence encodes CASSLGGPGNGYTF.

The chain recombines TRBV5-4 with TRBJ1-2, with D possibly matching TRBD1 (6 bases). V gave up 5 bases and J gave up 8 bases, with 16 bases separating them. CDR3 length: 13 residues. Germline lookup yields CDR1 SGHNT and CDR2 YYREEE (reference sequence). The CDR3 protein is CASRTQGTWGYTF. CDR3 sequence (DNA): TGTGCCAGCAGGACGCAGGGGACTTGGGGCTACACCTTC.

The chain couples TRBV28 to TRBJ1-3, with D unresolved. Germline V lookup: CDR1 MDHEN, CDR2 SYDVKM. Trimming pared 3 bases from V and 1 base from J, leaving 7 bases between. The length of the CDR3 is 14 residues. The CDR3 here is CASSLVASGNTIYF. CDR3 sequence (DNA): TGTGCCAGCAGTTTGGTGGCATCTGGAAACACCATATATTTT.

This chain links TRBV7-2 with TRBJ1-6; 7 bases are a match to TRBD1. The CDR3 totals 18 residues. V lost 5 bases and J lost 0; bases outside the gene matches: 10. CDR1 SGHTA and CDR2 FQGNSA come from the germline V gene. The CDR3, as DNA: TGTGCCAGCAGCCAACCAACAGGGGCAAGCTCCTATAATTCACCCCTCCACTTT. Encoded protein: CASSQPTGASSYNSPLHF.